This T cell receptor beta chain comes out of a study of cytomegalovirus exposure and HLA in healthy donors. As for the study in general: There were approximately 81 million unique TCRs (from HLA-typed donors) in an early data release.

To note about this clone: Its antigen is unidentified.

In the PCR, 60 Vbeta and 13 Jbeta primers were used. Methods used by the authors: A follow-up analysis tallied about 80 million unique TCR beta chains, 9 million to 11 million shared. The protocol was immunoSEQ multiplex PCR, while the TCRdb copy is restricted to in-frame clones and leaves out a portion. That table is the source of V, J and clone size, and D and trimming were worked out from the DNA. The profile covers roughly 100,000 clones, with around 76% appearing a single time and more than 8% taken by the ten largest. Study outcomes and limitations: Later analysis associated a missense DCLRE1C variant with TCR beta V- and J-gene trimming.

The sequence derives from a man in his forties in good health and CMV-seropositive. Sequencing input: PBMCs.

Here the CDR3 reads CASSVAGSNSGNTIYF. For the CDR3, the DNA is TGTGCCAGCAGCGTAGCAGGCAGTAACTCTGGAAACACCATATATTTT. The chain couples TRBV9 to TRBJ1-3; D ambiguous. This CDR3 has 16 amino acids. Trimming removed 0 bases at V and 0 bases at J, with 10 bases between. Germline CDR1 reads SGDLS; CDR2 reads YYNGEE.